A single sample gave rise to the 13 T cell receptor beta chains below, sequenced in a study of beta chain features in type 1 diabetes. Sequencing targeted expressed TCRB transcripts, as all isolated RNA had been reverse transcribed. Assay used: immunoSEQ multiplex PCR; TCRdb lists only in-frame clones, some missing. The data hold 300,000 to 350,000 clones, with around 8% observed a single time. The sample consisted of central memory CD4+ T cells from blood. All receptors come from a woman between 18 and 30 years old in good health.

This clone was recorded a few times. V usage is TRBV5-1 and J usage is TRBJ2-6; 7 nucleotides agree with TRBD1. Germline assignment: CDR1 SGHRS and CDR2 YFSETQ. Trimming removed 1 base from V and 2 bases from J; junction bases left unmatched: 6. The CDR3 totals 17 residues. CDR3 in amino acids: CASSLKTGSPGANVLTF. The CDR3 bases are TGCGCCAGCAGCTTGAAGACAGGGTCCCCTGGGGCCAACGTCCTGACTTTC.

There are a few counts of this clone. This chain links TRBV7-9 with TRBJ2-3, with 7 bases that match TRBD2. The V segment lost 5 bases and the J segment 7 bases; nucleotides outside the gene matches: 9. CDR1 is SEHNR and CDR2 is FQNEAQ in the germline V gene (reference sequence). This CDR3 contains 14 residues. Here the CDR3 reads CASSLWTRGNTQYF. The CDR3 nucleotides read TGTGCCAGCAGCCTATGGACTAGAGGAAATACGCAGTATTTT.

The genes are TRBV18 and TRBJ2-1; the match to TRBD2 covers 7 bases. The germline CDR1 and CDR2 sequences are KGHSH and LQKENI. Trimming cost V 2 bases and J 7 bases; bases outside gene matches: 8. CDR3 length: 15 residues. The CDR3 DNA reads TGTGCCAGCTCACCAGGGGCGGGAGCAAGGAATGAGCAGTTCTTC. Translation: CASSPGAGARNEQFF. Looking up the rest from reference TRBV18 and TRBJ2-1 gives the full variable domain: NAGVMQNPRHLVRRRGQEARLRCSPMKGHSHVYWYRQLPEEGLKFMVYLQKENIIDESGMPKERFSAEFPKEGPSILRIQQVVRGDSAAYFCASSPGAGARNEQFFGPGTRLTVL.

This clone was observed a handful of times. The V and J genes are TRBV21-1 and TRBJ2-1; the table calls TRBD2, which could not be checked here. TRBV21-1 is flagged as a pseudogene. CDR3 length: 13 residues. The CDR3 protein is CARAGASYNEQFF. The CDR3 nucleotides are TGTGCCAGAGCGGGAGCCTCGTACAATGAGCAGTTCTTC.

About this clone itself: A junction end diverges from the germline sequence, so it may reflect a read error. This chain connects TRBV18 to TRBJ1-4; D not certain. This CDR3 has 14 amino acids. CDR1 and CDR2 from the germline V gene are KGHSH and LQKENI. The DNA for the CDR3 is TGTACCAGCTCACCACTGGCAAGCAATGAAAAACTGTTTTTT. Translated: CTSSPLASNEKLFF.

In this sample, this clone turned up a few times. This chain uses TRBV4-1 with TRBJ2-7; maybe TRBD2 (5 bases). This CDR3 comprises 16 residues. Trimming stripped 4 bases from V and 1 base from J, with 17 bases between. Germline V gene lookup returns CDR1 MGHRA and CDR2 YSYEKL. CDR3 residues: CASSRGYEGPSYEQYF. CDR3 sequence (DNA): TGCGCCAGCAGCCGAGGGTATGAAGGGCCTTCCTACGAGCAGTACTTC.

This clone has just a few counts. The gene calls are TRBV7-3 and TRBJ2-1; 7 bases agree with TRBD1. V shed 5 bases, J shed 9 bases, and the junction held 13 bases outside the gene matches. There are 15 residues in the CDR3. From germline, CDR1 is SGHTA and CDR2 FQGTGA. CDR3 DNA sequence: TGTGCCAGCAGCCCCCGACAGGGTCGGGTTAGTGAGCAGTTCTTC. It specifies CASSPRQGRVSEQFF.

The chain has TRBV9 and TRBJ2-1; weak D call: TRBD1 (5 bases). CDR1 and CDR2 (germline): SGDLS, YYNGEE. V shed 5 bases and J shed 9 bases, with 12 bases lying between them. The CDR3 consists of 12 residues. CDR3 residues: CASRQARGEQFF. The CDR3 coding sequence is TGTGCCAGCAGACAGGCAAGGGGTGAGCAGTTCTTC.

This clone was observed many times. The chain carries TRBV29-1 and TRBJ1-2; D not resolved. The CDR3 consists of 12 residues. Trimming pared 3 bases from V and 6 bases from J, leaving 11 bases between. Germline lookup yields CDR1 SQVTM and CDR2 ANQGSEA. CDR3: CSVELSWNGYTF. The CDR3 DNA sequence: TGCAGCGTTGAGTTGTCTTGGAATGGCTACACCTTC.

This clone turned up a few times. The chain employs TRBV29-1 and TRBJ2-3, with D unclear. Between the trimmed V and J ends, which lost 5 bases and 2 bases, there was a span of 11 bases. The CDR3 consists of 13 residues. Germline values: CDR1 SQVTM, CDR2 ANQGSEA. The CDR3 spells CSVSSIFTDTQYF. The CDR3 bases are TGCAGCGTTTCAAGCATCTTCACAGATACGCAGTATTTT.

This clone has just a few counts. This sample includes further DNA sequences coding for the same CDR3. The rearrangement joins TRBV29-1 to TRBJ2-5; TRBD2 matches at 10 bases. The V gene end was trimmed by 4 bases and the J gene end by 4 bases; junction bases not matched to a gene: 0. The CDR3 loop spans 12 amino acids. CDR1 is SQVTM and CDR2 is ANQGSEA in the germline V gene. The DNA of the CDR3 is TGCAGCGTTGGGACTAGCGGAGAGACCCAGTACTTC. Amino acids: CSVGTSGETQYF.

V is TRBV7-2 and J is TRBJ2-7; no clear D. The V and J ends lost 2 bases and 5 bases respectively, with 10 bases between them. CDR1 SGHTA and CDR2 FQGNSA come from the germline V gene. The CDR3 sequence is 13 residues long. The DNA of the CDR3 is TGTGCCAGCAGCTTAAGGCAGGCGGACGAGCAGTACTTC. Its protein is CASSLRQADEQYF.

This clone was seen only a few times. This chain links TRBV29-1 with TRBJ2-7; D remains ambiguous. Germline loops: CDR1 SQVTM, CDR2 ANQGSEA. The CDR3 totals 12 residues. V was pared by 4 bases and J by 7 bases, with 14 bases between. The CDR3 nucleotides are TGCAGCGTTGCTATTGACCTCTTGGAGCAGTACTTC. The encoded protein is CSVAIDLLEQYF.